This TCR beta chain was recovered during a study of CD8+CD57+ T cells in acquired aplastic anemia. Study-level background: DNA from sorted CD4+ and CD8+ cells averaged around 3.2 ug. Study outcomes and limitations: A set of approximately 29 CD8+ CDR3 sequences was shared between patients and controls, and these sequences appeared highly expressed in patients.

Details on this clonotype: Its antigen is currently unknown.

Genomic DNA templated the TCR beta VDJ and CDR3 profiling. TCRdb re-called the reads through MiXCR, storing one row per CDR3 protein. The table records 200,000 or so distinct CDR3 sequences, around three fifths of them present only once. V shed 1 base, J shed 1 base, and the junction held 3 bases outside the gene matches. Germline V gene lookup returns CDR1 MGHDK and CDR2 SYGVNS. The CDR3 sequence is 15 residues long. V and J are TRBV25-1 and TRBJ2-5; 7 nucleotides align to TRBD2. Sample: sorted CD4+, CD8+, or CD8+CD57+ T cells (not recorded which) from PBMCs. This sequence originates from a human donor with severe aplastic anemia or a healthy control (not recorded which). The CDR3 sequence is CASSESGLPQETQYF. The CDR3 nucleotides read TGTGCCAGCAGTGAATCGGGACTACCCCAAGAGACCCAGTACTTC.